The clone carrying this T cell receptor (beta chain) was detected only a few times. The antigen remains undetermined. Amplification targeted TCR beta CDR3 regions from RNA transcripts. The HTBI set primed first-round TCR CDR3 RT-PCR. TCRdb fed the multiplex PCR reads into MiXCR, producing one record per CDR3 protein. This repertoire shows about 290,000 distinct CDR3 sequences, approximately 19% found once; its top ten account for less than 45%. These data belong to a study of T cells in Graves' hyperthyroidism and ophthalmopathy. As for the study in general: Peripheral blood collection took place at initial diagnosis, before any treatment. Study findings and constraints: From stable hyperthyroidism, ophthalmopathy was separated by a 13 V-J model.

Patients were excluded for uncontrolled infection, other autoimmune disease, pregnancy or lactation. CDR1 and CDR2 from the germline V gene are SEHNR and FQNEAQ (reference sequence). V shed 4 bases and J 2 bases; nucleotides not matched to a gene: 7. The CDR3 is 16 residues long. The sequencing input was blood. The source of this sequence is a man over 45 with Graves' ophthalmopathy. The chain is built from TRBV7-9 and TRBJ2-5, with 10 bases lining up with TRBD1. The CDR3 DNA reads TGTGCCAGCAGCTCCCGGGACAGGGGAAGACAAGAGACCCAGTACTTC. Amino acid sequence: CASSSRDRGRQETQYF.